The source of this T cell receptor beta chain is a study of Ad26.COV2.S vaccination and SARS-CoV-2 variants. Study at large: Intramuscular Ad26.COV2.S at 5x10^10 or 1x10^11 viral particles. The study, taken as a whole, reports: Recipients of vaccine and of placebo showed similar breadth of their non-spike TCR repertoires. Vaccinees reportedly had broad spike-specific CD8+ and CD4+ T cell responses. In TCR breadth and depth analyses, total T cell responses may have been underestimated.

About this clone: Its antigen is not known.

The treatment here: some 20 received Ad26.COV2.S at low or high dose, single or two shots; 5 received placebo; per-sample allocation not given. The samples date from day 63 after the first vaccine or placebo injection. Losses at the gene ends were 5 bases for V and 7 bases for J; bases not matched to a gene: 10. Germline CDR1 and CDR2: PRHDT and FYEKMQ (reference sequence). This CDR3 has 15 residues. Assay used: immunoSEQ multiplex PCR; TCRdb lists only in-frame clones, some missing. The sample carries a few hundred thousand clones, 83% recorded once. Specimen: peripheral blood, collected in a trial of Ad26.COV2.S vaccine versus placebo. The TCR originated in a person between 18 and 65 years old who received the Ad26.COV2.S COVID-19 vaccine or a placebo. The rearrangement uses TRBV13 and TRBJ2-1; 8 nucleotides match TRBD2. Written as DNA, the CDR3 is TGTGCCAGCAGCCCCGTAGGGGTAGCGGGGAATGAGCAGTTCTTC. It translates to CASSPVGVAGNEQFF.